The 24 T cell receptor beta chains reported below all come from one sample, sequenced in a study of blood T cell repertoires in COVID-19 (dated by TCRdb to 2018 to 2021). The receptor library was made with the immunoSEQ multiplex PCR assay. TCRdb mirrors the immuneACCESS table, restricted to in-frame sequences. Some clones are absent from its copies; in checked studies, under half trace to an unresolved V gene, and the reason for the others is unknown. Within this sample are a few hundred thousand clones, with around nine tenths of them counted one time only. 2.5% to 3.5% of the sample is in the top ten clones. Sequencing was carried out using PBMCs or T cells enriched from blood (not recorded which). The source of these receptors is a woman aged 45-60 years who had been exposed to COVID-19.

The V and J genes are TRBV7-2 and TRBJ2-1; 15 bases map to TRBD2. The V gene end was trimmed by 5 bases and the J gene end by 3 bases; junction bases not matched to a gene: 5. The CDR3 consists of 17 residues. The V gene's germline CDR1 is SGHTA and CDR2 FQGNSA. This CDR3 reads CASSRTSGGVIYNEQFF. In nucleotides, the CDR3 is TGTGCCAGCAGCCGGACTAGCGGGGGGGTTATCTACAATGAGCAGTTCTTC.

This clone was detected only once. V gene TRBV5-1 combines with J gene TRBJ2-2; TRBD1 matches at 7 bases. The CDR3 has 16 residues. CDR1 and CDR2 (germline): SGHRS, YFSETQ. V lost 0 bases to trimming and J lost 4 bases; unmatched junction nucleotides: 6. CDR3 in amino acids: CASSLEGAGITGELFF. The DNA for the CDR3 is TGCGCCAGCAGCTTGGAGGGGGCAGGTATCACCGGGGAGCTGTTTTTT.

This chain joins TRBV7-8 and TRBJ2-3; D is ambiguous. Germline values: CDR1 SGHVS, CDR2 FQNEAQ. Trimming cost V 7 bases and J 2 bases, with 4 bases left between them. The CDR3 contains 11 residues. Here the CDR3 reads CASTNTDTQYF. CDR3 coding DNA: TGTGCCAGCACCAACACAGATACGCAGTATTTT.

The genes are TRBV6-1 and TRBJ2-7; D unclear. Looked up from germline, CDR1 is MNHNS and CDR2 is SASEGT. The CDR3 has 12 residues. Trimming shortened V by 0 bases and J by 5 bases, and 5 bases separated the two germline ends. Here the CDR3 reads CASSEAIDEQYF. The DNA of the CDR3 is TGTGCCAGCAGTGAAGCGATAGACGAGCAGTACTTC.

The chain uses TRBV20-1 and TRBJ2-5, with D tentatively TRBD2 (5 bases). Trimming pared 3 bases from V and 5 bases from J, leaving 19 bases between. The CDR3 totals 15 residues. CDR1 DFQATT and CDR2 SNEGSKA come from the germline V gene (reference sequence). CDR3 sequence reads: CSASRLALAVETQYF. The CDR3 nucleotides are TGCAGTGCTAGTCGCCTAGCCCTGGCCGTGGAGACCCAGTACTTC.

The rearrangement links TRBV28 to TRBJ2-7, with TRBD1 matching 8 bases. The CDR3 runs to 15 residues. The germline V gene has CDR1 MDHEN and CDR2 SYDVKM. V was pared by 6 bases and J by 0 bases, with 7 bases of the junction left unmatched. CDR3 loop: CASRPGGFGSYEQYF. In DNA form, the CDR3 reads TGTGCCAGCAGACCAGGGGGCTTCGGCTCCTACGAGCAGTACTTC.

The CDR3, as DNA: TGCGCCAGCAGTCGCGACACGGGAGGGACAGACAATCAGCCCCAGCATTTT. It yields the protein CASSRDTGGTDNQPQHF. This rearrangement joins TRBV23-1 to TRBJ1-5, with 7 bases fitting TRBD1. TRBV23-1 is designated an ORF whose function remains uncertain. The trim removed 4 bases at V and 3 bases at J, leaving 12 bases unmatched. CDR3 length: 17 residues.

This chain uses TRBV7-6 with TRBJ1-1, with TRBD1 matching 7 bases. V dropped 5 bases and J dropped 0; count of bases not matched to a gene: 9. Germline loops: CDR1 SGHVS, CDR2 FNYEAQ. This CDR3 is built from 16 residues. The CDR3 sequence: CASSPGDSGLNTEAFF. The CDR3 bases are TGTGCCAGCAGCCCCGGGGACAGCGGCTTGAACACTGAAGCTTTCTTT.

The CDR3 region has the DNA TGCGCCAGCAGCCAAGCCCGGGGACAGTCTTATAGCAATCAGCCCCAGCATTTT. Amino acids: CASSQARGQSYSNQPQHF. The genes are TRBV4-1 and TRBJ1-5, with 7 bases that match TRBD1. In germline, CDR1 is MGHRA, CDR2 YSYEKL. The V gene end was trimmed by 1 base and the J gene end by 0 bases; junction bases not matched to a gene: 9. The CDR3 contains 18 residues.

The V and J genes are TRBV6-5 and TRBJ1-1; 9 bases align to TRBD1. J lost 5 bases, V lost 6 bases, and 7 bases had no gene match. The germline gives CDR1 MNHEY, CDR2 SVGAGI. The CDR3 length is 14 residues. This CDR3 is CASSPRDRDTEAFF. The DNA of the CDR3 is TGTGCCAGCAGCCCCCGGGACAGGGATACTGAAGCTTTCTTT.

The chain recombines TRBV11-2 with TRBJ2-7; TRBD1 matches at 7 bases. Germline V gives CDR1 SGHAT, CDR2 FQNNGV. CDR3 length equals 15 residues. Losses at the gene ends were 5 bases for V and 3 bases for J; bases not matched to a gene: 10. CDR3 sequence: CASSANRGTVYEQYF. The CDR3 DNA reads TGTGCCAGCAGCGCAAACCGAGGGACAGTCTACGAGCAGTACTTC.

The chain is built from TRBV24-1 and TRBJ2-5; 7 positions agree with TRBD2. The CDR3 is made up of 17 amino acids. Germline V gene lookup returns CDR1 KGHDR and CDR2 SFDVKD. V gave up 3 bases and J gave up 5 bases; unmatched junction bases: 14. The CDR3 sequence: CATSDLASGSARETQYF. CDR3 nucleotide sequence: TGTGCCACCAGTGATCTGGCTAGCGGCTCGGCACGGGAGACCCAGTACTTC.

The gene calls are TRBV11-2 and TRBJ1-3, with 7 positions matching TRBD1. The V and J ends lost 5 bases and 0 bases, in that order; junction bases with no gene match: 7. This CDR3 region has 16 residues. CDR1 SGHAT and CDR2 FQNNGV come from the germline V gene. CDR3 nucleotides: TGTGCCAGCAGCGTCGGACAGGCGAGCTCTGGAAACACCATATATTTT. Translated, it gives CASSVGQASSGNTIYF. Full variable domain (remainder filled in from reference TRBV11-2 and TRBJ1-3): EAGVAQSPRYKIIEKRQSVAFWCNPISGHATLYWYQQILGQGPKLLIQFQNNGVVDDSQLPKDRFSAERLKGVDSTLKIQPAKLEDSAVYLCASSVGQASSGNTIYFGEGSWLTVV.

This chain joins TRBV30 and TRBJ2-7; TRBD2 is a possible D gene (7 bases). The CDR3 is 12 residues long. The V end was cut by 8 bases, the J end by 3 bases, with 14 bases between. Germline V gives CDR1 GTSNPN, CDR2 SVGIG (reference sequence). CDR3 sequence reads: CAGGGRDYEQYF. The CDR3 nucleotides are TGTGCCGGGGGGGGCAGGGACTACGAGCAGTACTTC.

The chain combines TRBV5-1 with TRBJ2-5, with D tentatively TRBD2 (5 bases). Per the germline V gene, CDR1 is SGHRS and CDR2 is YFSETQ. CDR3 length: 14 amino acids. The ends were cut back, 4 bases at V and 5 bases at J, with 15 bases in the middle. The CDR3 DNA is TGCGCCAGCAGCCAAATCGGGGTAATGGAGACCCAGTACTTC. Amino acids: CASSQIGVMETQYF.

This CDR3 reads CASKSTGKSYEQYF. CDR3 in DNA: TGTGCCAGCAAATCTACAGGGAAGTCCTACGAGCAGTACTTC. The chain is built from TRBV6-5 and TRBJ2-7; D perhaps matches TRBD1 (6 bases). The germline CDR1 and CDR2 sequences are MNHEY and SVGAGI. The CDR3 length is 14 residues. V lost 7 bases, J lost 1 base, and 14 bases lay in between.

Within the sample, this clone is medium-sized. The chain uses TRBV5-6 and TRBJ1-4; D uncertain. Germline CDR1 and CDR2: SGHDT and YYEEEE. The CDR3 has 15 amino acids. Between the trimmed V and J ends, which lost 0 bases and 3 bases, there was a span of 9 bases. CDR3 bases: TGTGCCAGCAGCTTGGGGGGAGGCCCTAATGAAAAACTGTTTTTT. Protein product: CASSLGGGPNEKLFF.

About this clone: A junction boundary mismatches the germline segment, possibly from a read error. The chain combines TRBV7-9 with TRBJ1-6; 7 bases map to TRBD1. The CDR3 loop spans 14 amino acids. Germline V gives CDR1 SEHNR, CDR2 FQNEAQ (reference sequence). CDR3 residues: CTSRGQYNNSPLHF. The CDR3, as DNA: TGTACCAGCAGGGGACAGTATAATAATTCACCCCTCCACTTT.

The chain is built from TRBV27 and TRBJ2-5, with D possibly matching TRBD2 (6 bases). Germline values: CDR1 MNHEY, CDR2 SMNVEV (reference sequence). The CDR3 totals 12 residues. CDR3 nucleotides: TGTGCAACCTGGGGGGACCAAGAGACCCAGTACTTC. This codes for CATWGDQETQYF.

The V gene is TRBV3-1 (or the pseudogene TRBV3-2), the J gene TRBJ1-1; 10 bases are a match to TRBD1. This CDR3 has 15 amino acids. Germline V gene data show CDR1 as LGHDT and CDR2 as YNNKEL (reference sequence). V shed 6 bases, J shed 1 base, and the junction held 5 bases outside the gene matches. The CDR3 protein is CASRGTGAENTEAFF. The DNA of the CDR3 is TGTGCCAGCAGGGGGACAGGGGCCGAGAACACTGAAGCTTTCTTT.

As concerns this clone: At the DNA level, this CDR3 is encoded by other sequences in the same sample as well. V gene TRBV5-1 combines with J gene TRBJ2-7, with 7 bases aligning to TRBD1. The CDR3 is 15 amino acids. Germline CDR1 reads SGHRS; CDR2 reads YFSETQ. With 2 bases clipped from V and 2 bases from J, the junction kept 7 bases outside the gene matches. CDR3 DNA sequence: TGCGCCAGCAGCTTAGGTGGGACAGCACCCTACGAGCAGTACTTC. Translation gives CASSLGGTAPYEQYF. Based on the CDR3 plus reference TRBV5-1 and TRBJ2-7, the full variable domain is KAGVTQTPRYLIKTRGQQVTLSCSPISGHRSVSWYQQTPGQGLQFLFEYFSETQRNKGNFPGRFSGRQFSNSRSEMNVSTLELGDSALYLCASSLGGTAPYEQYFGPGTRLTVT.

The chain has TRBV19 and TRBJ1-6, with TRBD1 as a possible D gene (5 bases). The CDR3 has 13 amino acids. V lost 7 bases to trimming and J lost 14 bases, with 18 bases between them. CDR1 LNHDA and CDR2 SQIVND come from the germline V gene (reference sequence). CDR3 loop: CASTPGGTSTLHF. The CDR3, as DNA: TGTGCCAGTACCCCGGGGGGAACCTCCACCCTCCACTTT.

The chain combines TRBV6-4 with TRBJ2-3; 7 positions match TRBD2. This CDR3 spans 15 amino acids. The germline gives CDR1 MRHNA, CDR2 SNTAGT. Trimming cost V 8 bases and J 2 bases; bases outside gene matches: 10. Here the CDR3 DNA reads TGTGCCAGCGGGTCATCAGCGGGGCTCACAGATACGCAGTATTTT. As protein: CASGSSAGLTDTQYF.

This chain uses TRBV10-1 with TRBJ1-1, with D possibly being TRBD1 (5 bases). The V gene's germline CDR1 is WNHNN and CDR2 SYGVQD (reference sequence). The V gene lost 3 bases and the J gene lost 5 bases, with 13 bases spanning the gap. The CDR3 spans 14 residues. The CDR3 sequence is CASSDSSGGTEAFF. The CDR3 DNA sequence: TGCGCCAGCAGTGATTCTTCGGGGGGAACTGAAGCTTTCTTT.